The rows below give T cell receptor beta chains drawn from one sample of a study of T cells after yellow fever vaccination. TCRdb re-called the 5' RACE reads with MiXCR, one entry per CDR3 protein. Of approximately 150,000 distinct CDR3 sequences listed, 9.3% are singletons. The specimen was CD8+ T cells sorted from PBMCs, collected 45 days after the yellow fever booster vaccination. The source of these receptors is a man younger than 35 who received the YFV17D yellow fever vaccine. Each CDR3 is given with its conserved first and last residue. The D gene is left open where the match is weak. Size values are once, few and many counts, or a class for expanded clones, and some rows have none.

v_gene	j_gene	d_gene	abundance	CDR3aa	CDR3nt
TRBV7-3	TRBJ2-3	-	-	CASSLLVAGSTDTQYF	TGTGCCAGCAGCCTACTCGTGGCAGGGAGCACAGATACGCAGTATTTT
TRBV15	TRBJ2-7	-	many	CATSRDRRGYEQYF	TGTGCCACCAGCAGAGATCGCAGGGGCTACGAGCAGTACTTC
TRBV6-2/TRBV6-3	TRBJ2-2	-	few	CASSPSRDTGELFF	TGTGCCAGCAGTCCGTCGCGGGACACCGGGGAGCTGTTTTTT
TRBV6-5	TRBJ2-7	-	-	CASSGGRSSYEQYF	TGTGCCAGCTCGGGGGGCAGAAGCTCCTACGAGCAGTACTTC
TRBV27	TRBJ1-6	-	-	CASSLLRNSPLHF	TGTGCCAGCAGTTTATTGCGGAATTCACCCCTCCACTTT
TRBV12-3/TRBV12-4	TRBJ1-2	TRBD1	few	CASSFLQGASGYTF	TGTGCCAGCAGTTTTCTTCAGGGGGCGTCTGGCTACACCTTC
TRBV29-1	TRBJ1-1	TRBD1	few	CSASDRGRGTEAFF	TGCAGCGCCTCGGACAGGGGGCGCGGCACTGAAGCTTTCTTT
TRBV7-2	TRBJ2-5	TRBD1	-	CASSSPGQGETQYF	TGTGCCAGCAGCTCGCCAGGACAGGGAGAGACCCAGTACTTC
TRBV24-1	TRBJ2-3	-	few	CATSEPGGPYTQYF	TGTGCCACCAGTGAACCTGGCGGACCCTATACGCAGTATTTT
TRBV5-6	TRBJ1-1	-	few	CASSLGFRGFAEAFF	TGTGCCAGCAGCTTGGGTTTTCGGGGGTTCGCTGAAGCTTTCTTT
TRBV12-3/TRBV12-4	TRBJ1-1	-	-	CASRRQVRGTEAFF	TGTGCCAGCAGGAGACAGGTACGGGGCACTGAAGCTTTCTTT
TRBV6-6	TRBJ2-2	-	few	CASSYAHRGQGVGGELFF	TGTGCCAGCAGTTACGCCCACCGTGGGCAGGGTGTAGGCGGGGAGCTGTTTTTT
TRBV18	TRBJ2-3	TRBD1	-	CASGSGTGADTQYF	TGTGCCAGCGGTTCCGGGACAGGTGCAGATACGCAGTATTTT
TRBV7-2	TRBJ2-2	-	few	CASSFNRLGAGELFF	TGTGCCAGCAGCTTTAATCGCCTAGGGGCCGGGGAGCTGTTTTTT
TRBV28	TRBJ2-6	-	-	CASSGGVTGANVLTF	TGTGCCAGCAGTGGAGGGGTAACCGGGGCCAACGTCCTGACTTTC
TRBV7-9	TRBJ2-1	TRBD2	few	CASSRGTSGVIYNEQFF	TGTGCCAGCAGCCGAGGTACTAGCGGGGTTATCTACAATGAGCAGTTCTTC
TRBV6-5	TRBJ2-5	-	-	CASSYSMRLEQETQYF	TGTGCCAGCAGTTACTCGATGAGGTTGGAACAAGAGACCCAGTACTTC
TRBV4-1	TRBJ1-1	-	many	CASSQVTGLGTEAFF	TGCGCCAGCAGCCAAGTAACCGGGCTGGGGACTGAAGCTTTCTTT
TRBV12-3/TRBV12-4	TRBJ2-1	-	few	CASSLAPPRGLHEQFF	TGTGCCAGCAGTTTAGCTCCGCCGCGGGGCCTCCATGAGCAGTTCTTC